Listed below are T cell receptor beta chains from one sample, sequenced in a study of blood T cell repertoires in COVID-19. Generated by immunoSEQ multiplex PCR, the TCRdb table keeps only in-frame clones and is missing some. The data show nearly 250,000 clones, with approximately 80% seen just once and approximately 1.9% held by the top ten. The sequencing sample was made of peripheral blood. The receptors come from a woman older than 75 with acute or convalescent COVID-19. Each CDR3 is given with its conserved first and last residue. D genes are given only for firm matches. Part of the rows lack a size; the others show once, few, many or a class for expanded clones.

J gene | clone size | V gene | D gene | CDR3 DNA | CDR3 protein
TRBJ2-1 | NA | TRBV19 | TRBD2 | TGTGCCAGTAGTCGGGAGGCAAATGAGCAGTTCTTC | CASSREANEQFF
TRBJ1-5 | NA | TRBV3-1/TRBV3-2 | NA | TGTGCCAGCAGCCTTGACAGGTCGGGTCAGCCCCAGCATTTT | CASSLDRSGQPQHF
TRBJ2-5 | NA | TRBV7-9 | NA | TGTGCCAGCAGCCGAGGCGAGAGCACCTCACCCCAGTACTTC | CASSRGESTSPQYF
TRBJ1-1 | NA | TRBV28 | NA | TGTGCCAGCAGTTTCACCCAGGGCACTGAAGCTTTCTTT | CASSFTQGTEAFF
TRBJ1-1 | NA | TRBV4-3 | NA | TGCGCCAGCAGCCATGATACAGGGTACCATACGAACACTGAAGCTTTCTTT | CASSHDTGYHTNTEAFF
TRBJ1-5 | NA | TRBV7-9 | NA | TGTGCCAGCAGCCATGTGGGGGCCCCTCAGCCCCAGCATTTT | CASSHVGAPQPQHF
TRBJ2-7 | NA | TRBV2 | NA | TGTGCCAGCAGGTGGGGGGGCACCTACGAGCAGTACTTC | CASRWGGTYEQYF
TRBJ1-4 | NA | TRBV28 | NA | TGTGCCAGCAGACCATTCGCAAACGGGAAACTGTTTTTT | CASRPFANGKLFF
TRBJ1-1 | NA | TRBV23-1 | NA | TGCGCCAGCAGTCATTCGACAGGTCCTACTGGGAACTCTGAAGCTTTCTTT | CASSHSTGPTGNSEAFF
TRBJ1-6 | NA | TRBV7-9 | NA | TGTGCCAGCAGCGTGACAGAGAGCTCCTATAATTCACCCCTCCACTTT | CASSVTESSYNSPLHF
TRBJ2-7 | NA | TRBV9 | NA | TGTGCCAGCAGCCCCCGAGGGATCTCCTACGAGCAGTACTTC | CASSPRGISYEQYF
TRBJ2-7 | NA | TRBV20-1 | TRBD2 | TGCAGTGCTAGTCGGGGACTAGCGGGCGTCATCTCCTACGAGCAGTACTTC | CSASRGLAGVISYEQYF
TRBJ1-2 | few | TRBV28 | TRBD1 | TGTGCCATCCGGGGACAGTCCTATGGCTACACCTTC | CAIRGQSYGYTF
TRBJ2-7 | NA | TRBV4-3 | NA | TGCGCCAGCAGCCAAGAGGACACTACCTACGAGCAGTACTTC | CASSQEDTTYEQYF
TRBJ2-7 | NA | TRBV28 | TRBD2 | TGTGCCAGCAGTTCCCTAGCGGGACTCCTTTACGAGCAGTACTTC | CASSSLAGLLYEQYF
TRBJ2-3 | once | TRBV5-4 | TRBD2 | TGTGCCAGCAGCGTGACTAGCGGGGGTGCAGATACGCAGTATTTT | CASSVTSGGADTQYF
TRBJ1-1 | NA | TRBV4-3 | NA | TGCGCCAGCAGCCAAGAAGTAGCCGCGAACACTGAAGCTTTCTTT | CASSQEVAANTEAFF
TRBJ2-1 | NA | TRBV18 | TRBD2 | TGTGCCAGCTCCCCAGATCAACTAGCGAACAATGAGCAGTTCTTC | CASSPDQLANNEQFF
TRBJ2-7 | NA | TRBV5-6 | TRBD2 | TGTGCCAGCAGCTTCGCGGGAGGGCACTCCTACGAGCAGTACTTC | CASSFAGGHSYEQYF
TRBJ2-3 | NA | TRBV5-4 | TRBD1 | TGTGCCAGCAGCCTCAGGACAGGGGGCGTAATAGATACGCAGTATTTT | CASSLRTGGVIDTQYF
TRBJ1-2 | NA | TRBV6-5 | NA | TGTGCCAGCAAGGACTCCGTCTATGGCTACACCTTC | CASKDSVYGYTF
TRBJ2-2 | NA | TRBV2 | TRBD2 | TGTGCCAGCGGTGGACTAGCGGGACGGACCGGGGAGCTGTTTTTT | CASGGLAGRTGELFF
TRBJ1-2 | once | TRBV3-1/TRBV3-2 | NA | TGTGCCAGCAGCCATCGGACAGTATATGGCTACACCTTC | CASSHRTVYGYTF
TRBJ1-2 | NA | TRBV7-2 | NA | TGTGCCAGCAGCTTAGATCCGGGGACTACGTATGGCTACACCTTC | CASSLDPGTTYGYTF
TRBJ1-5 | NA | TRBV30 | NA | TGTGCCTGTTCACGACGGGGCAATCAGCCCCAGCATTTT | CACSRRGNQPQHF
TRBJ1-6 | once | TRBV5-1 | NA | TGCGCCAGCAGCCAACAGGGTACACCCCTCCACTTT | CASSQQGTPLHF
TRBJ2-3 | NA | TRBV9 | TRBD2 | TGTGCCAGCAGCGTAGGGGGGACTAGCGGGGGACGCCGCCCCGATACGCAGTATTTT | CASSVGGTSGGRRPDTQYF
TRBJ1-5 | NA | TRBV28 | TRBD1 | TGTGCCAGCAGTTCCCCCGGGACAGTACATCAGCCCCAGCATTTT | CASSSPGTVHQPQHF
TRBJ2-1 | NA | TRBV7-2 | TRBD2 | TGTGCCAGCAGCCAGGGACTAGCGATCGATGAGCAGTTCTTC | CASSQGLAIDEQFF
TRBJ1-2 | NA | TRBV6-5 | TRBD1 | TGTGCCAGCAGTTACTCAACAGGGGGCAGGGGAGATGGCTACACCTTC | CASSYSTGGRGDGYTF
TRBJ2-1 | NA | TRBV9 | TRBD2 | TGTGCCAGCAGCGTAGGACTAGCGGGATACAATGAGCAGTTCTTC | CASSVGLAGYNEQFF
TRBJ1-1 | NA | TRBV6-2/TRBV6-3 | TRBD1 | TGTGCCAGCAACCCTCAGGGGGCCCGCACTGAAGCTTTCTTT | CASNPQGARTEAFF
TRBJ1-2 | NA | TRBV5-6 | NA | TGTGCCAGCCAAACACTCGGACAGATCTATGGCTACACCTTC | CASQTLGQIYGYTF
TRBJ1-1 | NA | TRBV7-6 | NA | TGTGCCAGCAGCCAGGGGTCGGGGAACACTGAAGCTTTCTTT | CASSQGSGNTEAFF